This T cell receptor beta chain was documented in a study of blood T cell repertoires in COVID-19. Overall study: Samples of COVID-19 (acute and convalescent) were obtained from the United States, Italy and Spain. PBMCs, B-cell-depleted T cells, or T cells provided the cDNA or gDNA that made up the material.

Losses at the gene ends were 3 bases for V and 7 bases for J; bases not matched to a gene: 14. The length of the CDR3 is 19 residues. Germline V gene sequence: CDR1 SGHRS, CDR2 YFSETQ. Before being deemed recovered, Cohort 3 donors had two negative PCRs, clearance, or symptom resolution. Method: immunoSEQ multiplex PCR; TCRdb's copy keeps in-frame clones and lacks some. The sample consists of 490,000 or so clones, approximately 88% of them appearing once. Material: PBMCs or T cells enriched from blood (not recorded which). The chain combines TRBV5-1 with TRBJ2-1; 15 bases match TRBD2. The receptor's source is a woman aged 40 to 55 who had recovered from COVID-19. The CDR3 sequence is CASSSQPLGLAGGQNEQFF. For the CDR3, the DNA is TGCGCCAGCAGCTCTCAACCCCTCGGACTAGCGGGAGGGCAAAATGAGCAGTTCTTC.